This is a list of T cell receptor beta chains from one sample in a study of T cell responses to AZD1222 COVID-19 vaccine. Generated by immunoSEQ multiplex PCR, the TCRdb table keeps only in-frame clones and is missing some. The sample records more than 100,000 clones, approximately 94% being singletons. Here the sequenced sample was peripheral blood, taken 28 days after the second AZD1222 dose. The source of these receptors is an adult who received the AZD1222 COVID-19 vaccine. The CDR3 runs from the conserved cysteine through the conserved F or W. The D gene is left open where the match is weak. Some rows mark clone size as missing; the rest say once, few, many or name a class of expanded clone.

J gene: TRBJ2-2
clone size: .
V gene: TRBV9
D gene: .
CDR3 protein: CASSVGELGTGELFF
CDR3 DNA: TGTGCCAGCAGCGTAGGGGAGCTGGGTACCGGGGAGCTGTTTTTT

J gene: TRBJ2-7
clone size: .
V gene: TRBV28
D gene: .
CDR3 protein: CASSLWVAQVPYEQYF
CDR3 DNA: TGTGCCAGCAGTTTATGGGTTGCGCAGGTCCCCTACGAGCAGTACTTC

J gene: TRBJ2-7
clone size: .
V gene: TRBV10-3
D gene: TRBD1
CDR3 protein: CAIMWDRDSNEQYF
CDR3 DNA: TGTGCCATCATGTGGGACAGGGACTCTAACGAGCAGTACTTC

J gene: TRBJ2-2
clone size: .
V gene: TRBV5-1
D gene: TRBD1
CDR3 protein: CASSGTGENTGELFF
CDR3 DNA: TGCGCCAGCAGCGGGACAGGGGAAAACACCGGGGAGCTGTTTTTT

J gene: TRBJ1-2
clone size: .
V gene: TRBV28
D gene: .
CDR3 protein: CASSPTNYGYTF
CDR3 DNA: TGTGCCAGCAGCCCCACTAACTATGGCTACACCTTC

J gene: TRBJ1-6
clone size: .
V gene: TRBV11-2
D gene: .
CDR3 protein: CASSLFGGEDSPLHF
CDR3 DNA: TGTGCCAGCAGCTTATTCGGAGGGGAAGACTCACCCCTCCACTTT

J gene: TRBJ2-1
clone size: .
V gene: TRBV6-5
D gene: .
CDR3 protein: CASSWQPTNEQFF
CDR3 DNA: TGTGCCAGCAGTTGGCAACCGACGAATGAGCAGTTCTTC

J gene: TRBJ2-5
clone size: once
V gene: TRBV7-2
D gene: TRBD1
CDR3 protein: CASSLAGQGYQETQYF
CDR3 DNA: TGTGCCAGCAGCTTAGCGGGACAGGGGTACCAAGAGACCCAGTACTTC

J gene: TRBJ1-6
clone size: .
V gene: TRBV4-3
D gene: TRBD1
CDR3 protein: CASSQVVRGQNNSPLHF
CDR3 DNA: TGCGCCAGCAGCCAAGTCGTGAGGGGACAGAATAATTCACCCCTCCACTTT

J gene: TRBJ1-2
clone size: .
V gene: TRBV6-2/TRBV6-3
D gene: .
CDR3 protein: CASSYGGQNAYGYTF
CDR3 DNA: TGTGCCAGCAGTTACGGTGGACAGAACGCGTATGGCTACACCTTC

J gene: TRBJ2-5
clone size: .
V gene: TRBV18
D gene: .
CDR3 protein: CASSPQLQGEETQYF
CDR3 DNA: TGTGCCAGCTCACCACAGCTACAGGGCGAAGAGACCCAGTACTTC

J gene: TRBJ2-3
clone size: .
V gene: TRBV3-1/TRBV3-2
D gene: .
CDR3 protein: CASSYGGGPPDTQYF
CDR3 DNA: TGTGCCAGCAGCTATGGGGGGGGGCCTCCAGATACGCAGTATTTT

J gene: TRBJ2-7
clone size: .
V gene: TRBV6-5
D gene: .
CDR3 protein: CASSAFYGDYEQYF
CDR3 DNA: TGTGCCAGCAGCGCGTTTTACGGAGACTACGAGCAGTACTTC

J gene: TRBJ1-1
clone size: .
V gene: TRBV5-6
D gene: .
CDR3 protein: CASSWWALGEAFF
CDR3 DNA: TGTGCCAGCAGCTGGTGGGCCCTGGGAGAAGCTTTCTTT

J gene: TRBJ2-3
clone size: once
V gene: TRBV27
D gene: .
CDR3 protein: CASSLRAPDTQYF
CDR3 DNA: TGTGCCAGCAGTTTGAGGGCCCCAGATACGCAGTATTTT

J gene: TRBJ1-1
clone size: .
V gene: TRBV10-3
D gene: TRBD1
CDR3 protein: CAISVGQENTEAFF
CDR3 DNA: TGTGCCATCAGTGTTGGACAGGAGAACACTGAAGCTTTCTTT

J gene: TRBJ1-2
clone size: once
V gene: TRBV4-3
D gene: .
CDR3 protein: CASSQGTGSYYGYTF
CDR3 DNA: TGCGCCAGCAGCCAAGGTACAGGGAGTTACTATGGCTACACCTTC

J gene: TRBJ2-1
clone size: .
V gene: TRBV2
D gene: .
CDR3 protein: CASSLDQRSEQFF
CDR3 DNA: TGTGCCAGCAGCTTGGACCAGCGTAGTGAGCAGTTCTTC

J gene: TRBJ2-1
clone size: .
V gene: TRBV27
D gene: .
CDR3 protein: CASRLAGGNEQFF
CDR3 DNA: TGTGCCAGCAGGCTTGCCGGGGGCAATGAGCAGTTCTTC

J gene: TRBJ2-7
clone size: .
V gene: TRBV5-1
D gene: TRBD2
CDR3 protein: CASSLQTSGGAGEQYF
CDR3 DNA: TGCGCCAGCAGCCTCCAAACTAGCGGGGGGGCAGGTGAGCAGTACTTC

J gene: TRBJ1-2
clone size: .
V gene: TRBV6-5
D gene: .
CDR3 protein: CASTTPARSWGYTF
CDR3 DNA: TGTGCCAGCACCACCCCAGCCCGAAGCTGGGGCTACACCTTC

J gene: TRBJ1-2
clone size: .
V gene: TRBV7-9
D gene: .
CDR3 protein: CASSLGTVNYGYTF
CDR3 DNA: TGTGCCAGCAGCTTAGGGACAGTTAACTATGGCTACACCTTC

J gene: TRBJ2-5
clone size: few
V gene: TRBV6-2/TRBV6-3
D gene: .
CDR3 protein: CASSYGRFGETQYF
CDR3 DNA: TGTGCCAGCAGTTACGGTCGATTCGGTGAGACCCAGTACTTC

J gene: TRBJ1-1
clone size: .
V gene: TRBV9
D gene: .
CDR3 protein: CASSVDWGQGTEAFF
CDR3 DNA: TGTGCCAGCAGCGTAGACTGGGGGCAGGGCACTGAAGCTTTCTTT

J gene: TRBJ2-5
clone size: .
V gene: TRBV5-1
D gene: TRBD1
CDR3 protein: CASSSGQGQETQYF
CDR3 DNA: TGCGCCAGCAGCTCCGGACAGGGCCAAGAGACCCAGTACTTC

J gene: TRBJ2-2
clone size: once
V gene: TRBV4-3
D gene: .
CDR3 protein: CASSQDLVGGEAGELFF
CDR3 DNA: TGCGCCAGCAGCCAAGATCTGGTGGGGGGAGAGGCCGGGGAGCTGTTTTTT

J gene: TRBJ1-1
clone size: .
V gene: TRBV19
D gene: .
CDR3 protein: CASNHPRTEAFF
CDR3 DNA: TGTGCCAGTAACCACCCGAGGACTGAAGCTTTCTTT

J gene: TRBJ2-1
clone size: once
V gene: TRBV5-6
D gene: TRBD2
CDR3 protein: CASSPLVAGTLRGEQFF
CDR3 DNA: TGTGCCAGCAGCCCCTTAGTAGCGGGGACCCTACGAGGGGAGCAGTTCTTC

J gene: TRBJ2-1
clone size: .
V gene: TRBV6-5
D gene: TRBD2
CDR3 protein: CASIPSGRSNEQFF
CDR3 DNA: TGTGCCAGCATTCCTAGCGGGAGGAGTAATGAGCAGTTCTTC

J gene: TRBJ1-2
clone size: once
V gene: TRBV18
D gene: .
CDR3 protein: CASSSTEGARMVAF
CDR3 DNA: TGTGCCAGCTCATCCACGGAAGGGGCGAGAATGGTAGCCTTC

J gene: TRBJ2-1
clone size: .
V gene: TRBV27
D gene: .
CDR3 protein: CASSLSRGSYNEQFF
CDR3 DNA: TGTGCCAGCAGTTTGTCCCGGGGGTCCTACAATGAGCAGTTCTTC

J gene: TRBJ1-1
clone size: .
V gene: TRBV18
D gene: .
CDR3 protein: CASSPTRGSNTEAFF
CDR3 DNA: TGTGCCAGCTCCCCAACCAGGGGATCGAACACTGAAGCTTTCTTT

J gene: TRBJ1-6
clone size: .
V gene: TRBV2
D gene: .
CDR3 protein: CASEFTLHSPLHF
CDR3 DNA: TGTGCCAGCGAGTTTACTTTGCATTCACCCCTCCACTTT

J gene: TRBJ2-7
clone size: .
V gene: TRBV6-5
D gene: TRBD1
CDR3 protein: CASRDGQGGSYEQYF
CDR3 DNA: TGTGCCAGCAGAGACGGACAGGGTGGCTCCTACGAGCAGTACTTC

J gene: TRBJ2-1
clone size: .
V gene: TRBV12-3/TRBV12-4
D gene: .
CDR3 protein: CATRGIDNEQFF
CDR3 DNA: TGTGCCACCCGAGGGATCGACAATGAGCAGTTCTTC

J gene: TRBJ2-7
clone size: .
V gene: TRBV25-1
D gene: TRBD1
CDR3 protein: CASAGTGLTYEQYF
CDR3 DNA: TGTGCCAGCGCCGGGACAGGGCTCACCTACGAGCAGTACTTC

J gene: TRBJ2-6
clone size: .
V gene: TRBV5-1
D gene: .
CDR3 protein: CASRQIPGANVLTF
CDR3 DNA: TGCGCCAGCCGACAGATTCCCGGGGCCAACGTCCTGACTTTC

J gene: TRBJ2-7
clone size: .
V gene: TRBV2
D gene: .
CDR3 protein: CASYLERLDEQYF
CDR3 DNA: TGTGCCAGCTACCTGGAGAGGCTGGACGAGCAGTACTTC

J gene: TRBJ2-5
clone size: few
V gene: TRBV19
D gene: .
CDR3 protein: CASSIGWAGQETQYF
CDR3 DNA: TGTGCCAGTAGTATTGGTTGGGCAGGACAAGAGACCCAGTACTTC

J gene: TRBJ1-2
clone size: .
V gene: TRBV11-2
D gene: TRBD1
CDR3 protein: CASSSGTGGGYTF
CDR3 DNA: TGTGCCAGCAGCTCAGGGACAGGGGGTGGCTACACCTTC

J gene: TRBJ1-3
clone size: once
V gene: TRBV28
D gene: .
CDR3 protein: CASHGSGNTIYF
CDR3 DNA: TGTGCCAGCCACGGATCGGGAAACACCATATATTTT

J gene: TRBJ1-5
clone size: .
V gene: TRBV21-1
D gene: .
CDR3 protein: CASSKAGGVNGNQPQHF
CDR3 DNA: TGTGCCAGCAGCAAAGCAGGGGGCGTAAATGGCAATCAGCCCCAGCATTTT

J gene: TRBJ1-5
clone size: .
V gene: TRBV6-2/TRBV6-3
D gene: TRBD1
CDR3 protein: CASSRGQGGQPQHF
CDR3 DNA: TGTGCCAGCAGCCGTGGACAGGGGGGGCAGCCCCAGCATTTT

J gene: TRBJ1-3
clone size: .
V gene: TRBV4-2
D gene: TRBD1
CDR3 protein: CASSQTTLRGLSGNTIYF
CDR3 DNA: TGTGCCAGCAGTCAAACTACTCTCAGGGGGCTCTCTGGAAACACCATATATTTT

J gene: TRBJ2-5
clone size: .
V gene: TRBV5-4
D gene: .
CDR3 protein: CASSDPMGHGETQYF
CDR3 DNA: TGTGCCAGCAGCGATCCCATGGGCCATGGGGAGACCCAGTACTTC

J gene: TRBJ1-1
clone size: .
V gene: TRBV29-1
D gene: .
CDR3 protein: CSAGLTANTEAFF
CDR3 DNA: TGCAGCGCAGGTTTGACAGCGAACACTGAAGCTTTCTTT

J gene: TRBJ1-1
clone size: .
V gene: TRBV7-2
D gene: .
CDR3 protein: CASSLGVRGTEAFF
CDR3 DNA: TGTGCCAGCAGCTTAGGGGTCAGGGGCACTGAAGCTTTCTTT